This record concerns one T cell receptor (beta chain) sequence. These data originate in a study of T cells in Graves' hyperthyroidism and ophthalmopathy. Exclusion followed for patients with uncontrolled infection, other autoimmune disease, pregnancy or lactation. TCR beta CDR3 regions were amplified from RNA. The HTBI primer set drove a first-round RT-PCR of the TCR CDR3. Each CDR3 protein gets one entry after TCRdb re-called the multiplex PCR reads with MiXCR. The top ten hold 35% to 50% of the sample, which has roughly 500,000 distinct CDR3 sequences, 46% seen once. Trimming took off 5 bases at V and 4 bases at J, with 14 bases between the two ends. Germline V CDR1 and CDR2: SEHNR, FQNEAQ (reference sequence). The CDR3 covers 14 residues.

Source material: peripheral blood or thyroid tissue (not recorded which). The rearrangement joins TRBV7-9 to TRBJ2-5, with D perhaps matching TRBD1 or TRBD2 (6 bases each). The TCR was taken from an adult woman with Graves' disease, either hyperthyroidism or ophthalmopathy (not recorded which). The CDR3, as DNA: TGTGCCAGCAGCCGGGAGCAGGGGAGAGAGACCCAGTACTTC. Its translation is CASSREQGRETQYF.